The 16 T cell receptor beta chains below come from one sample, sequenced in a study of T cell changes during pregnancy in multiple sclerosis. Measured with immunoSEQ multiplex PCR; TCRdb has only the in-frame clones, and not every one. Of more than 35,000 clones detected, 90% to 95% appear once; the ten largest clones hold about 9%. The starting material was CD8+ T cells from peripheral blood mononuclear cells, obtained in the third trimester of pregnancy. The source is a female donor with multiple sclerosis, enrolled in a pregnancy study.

In nucleotides, the CDR3 is TGTGCCAGCAGCTTAAGGGACAAAGACTACGAGCAGTACTTC. Its translation is CASSLRDKDYEQYF. V and J are TRBV9 and TRBJ2-7, with D tentatively TRBD1 (6 bases). CDR1 is SGDLS, CDR2 YYNGEE, per germline. This CDR3 comprises 14 residues. Trimming removed 4 bases at V and 3 bases at J, with 14 bases between.

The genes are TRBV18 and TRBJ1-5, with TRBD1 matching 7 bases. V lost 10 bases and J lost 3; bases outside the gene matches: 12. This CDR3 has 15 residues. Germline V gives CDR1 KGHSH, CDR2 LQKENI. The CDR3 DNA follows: TGTGCCACCACCGAATCCACAGGGGTCAATCAGCCCCAGCATTTT. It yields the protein CATTESTGVNQPQHF.

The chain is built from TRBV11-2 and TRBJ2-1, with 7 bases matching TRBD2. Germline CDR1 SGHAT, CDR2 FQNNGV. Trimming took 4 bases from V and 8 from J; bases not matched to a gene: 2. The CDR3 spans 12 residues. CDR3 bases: TGTGCCAGCAGCTCCGCGGGGGATGAGCAGTTCTTC. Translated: CASSSAGDEQFF.

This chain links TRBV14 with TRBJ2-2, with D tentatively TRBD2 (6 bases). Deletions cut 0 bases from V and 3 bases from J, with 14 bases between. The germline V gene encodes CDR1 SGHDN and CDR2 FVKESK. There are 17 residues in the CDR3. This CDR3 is CASSQDWGDPDTGELFF. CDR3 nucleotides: TGTGCCAGCAGCCAAGACTGGGGGGACCCTGACACCGGGGAGCTGTTTTTT.

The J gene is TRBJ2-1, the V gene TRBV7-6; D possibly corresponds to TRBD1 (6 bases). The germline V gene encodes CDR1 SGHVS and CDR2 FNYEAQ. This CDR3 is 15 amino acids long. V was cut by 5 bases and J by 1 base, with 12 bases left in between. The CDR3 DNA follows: TGTGCCAGCAGCCCGCAGGGGCCGTCCTACAATGAGCAGTTCTTC. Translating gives CASSPQGPSYNEQFF.

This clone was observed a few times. CDR3 coding DNA: TGTGCCAGCAGCCAAGTAGTAGGGGAAAACACTGAAGCTTTCTTT. It encodes CASSQVVGENTEAFF. The rearrangement links TRBV4-2 to TRBJ1-1; maybe TRBD1 (5 bases). The CDR3 totals 15 residues. Per the germline V gene, CDR1 is LGHNA and CDR2 is YNFKEQ. Trimming left V 1 base short and J 2 bases short, with 11 bases between.

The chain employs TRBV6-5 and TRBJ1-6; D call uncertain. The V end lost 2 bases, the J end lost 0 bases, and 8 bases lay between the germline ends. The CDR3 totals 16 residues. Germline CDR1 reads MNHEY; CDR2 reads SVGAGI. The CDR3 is CASSYAGSSYNSPLHF. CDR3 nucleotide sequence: TGTGCCAGCAGTTACGCCGGGAGCTCCTATAATTCACCCCTCCACTTT.

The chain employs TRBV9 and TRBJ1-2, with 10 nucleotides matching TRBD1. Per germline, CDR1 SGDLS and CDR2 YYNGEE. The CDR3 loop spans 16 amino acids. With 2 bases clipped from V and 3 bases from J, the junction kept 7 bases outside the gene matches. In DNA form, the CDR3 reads TGTGCCAGCAGCGTCCACCGGGACAGGGGCCACTATGGCTACACCTTC. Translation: CASSVHRDRGHYGYTF.

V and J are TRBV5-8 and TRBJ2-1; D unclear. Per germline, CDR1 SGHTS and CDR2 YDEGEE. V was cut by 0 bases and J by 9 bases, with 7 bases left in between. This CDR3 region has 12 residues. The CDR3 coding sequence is TGTGCCAGCAGCTTGGCTGGCGGTGAGCAGTTCTTC. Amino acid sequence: CASSLAGGEQFF.

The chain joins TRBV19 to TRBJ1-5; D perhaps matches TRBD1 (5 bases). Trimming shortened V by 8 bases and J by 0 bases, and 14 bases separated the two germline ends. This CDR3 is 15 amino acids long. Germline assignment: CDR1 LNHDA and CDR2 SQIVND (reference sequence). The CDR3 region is CASSLGGYSNQPQHF. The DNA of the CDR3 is TGTGCCAGTTCCCTCGGGGGGTATAGCAATCAGCCCCAGCATTTT.

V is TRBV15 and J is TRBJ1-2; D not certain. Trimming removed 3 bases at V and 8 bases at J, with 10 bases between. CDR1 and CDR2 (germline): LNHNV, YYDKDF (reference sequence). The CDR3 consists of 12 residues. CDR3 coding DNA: TGTGCCACCAGCAGTGGAGGAGCGGGCTACACCTTC. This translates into CATSSGGAGYTF.

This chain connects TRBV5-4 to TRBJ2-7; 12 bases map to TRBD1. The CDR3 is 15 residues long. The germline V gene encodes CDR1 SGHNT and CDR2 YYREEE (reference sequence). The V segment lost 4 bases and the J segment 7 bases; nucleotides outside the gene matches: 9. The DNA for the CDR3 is TGTGCCAGCAGCCCTCCGGGACAGGGGGCGGTGGAGCAGTACTTC. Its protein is CASSPPGQGAVEQYF.

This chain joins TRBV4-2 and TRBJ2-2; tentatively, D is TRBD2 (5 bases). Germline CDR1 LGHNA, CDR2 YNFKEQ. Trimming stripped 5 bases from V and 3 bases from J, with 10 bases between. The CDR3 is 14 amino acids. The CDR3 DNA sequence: TGTGCCAGCAGCGGGCGGCGGGACACCGGGGAGCTGTTTTTT. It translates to CASSGRRDTGELFF.

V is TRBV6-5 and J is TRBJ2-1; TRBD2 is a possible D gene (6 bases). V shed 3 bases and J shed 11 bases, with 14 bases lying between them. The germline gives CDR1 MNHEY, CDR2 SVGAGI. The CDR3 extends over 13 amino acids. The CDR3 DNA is TGTGCCAGCAGTTATTCGGATGGAGGGAAGCAGTTCTTC. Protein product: CASSYSDGGKQFF.

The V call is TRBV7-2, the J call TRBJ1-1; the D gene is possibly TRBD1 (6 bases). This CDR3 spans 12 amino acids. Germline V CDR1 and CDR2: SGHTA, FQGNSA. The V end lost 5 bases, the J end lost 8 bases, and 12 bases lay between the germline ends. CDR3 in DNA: TGTGCCAGCAGCACACAGGGTTGGGAAGCTTTCTTT. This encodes CASSTQGWEAFF.

This CDR3 reads CASSPYDRSGNTIYF. CDR3 nucleotide sequence: TGCGCCAGCAGCCCCTACGATCGGAGTGGAAACACCATATATTTT. V and J are TRBV4-1 and TRBJ1-3; no definite D call. The CDR3 consists of 15 residues. Looked up from germline, CDR1 is MGHRA and CDR2 is YSYEKL. Trimming took off 4 bases at V and 3 bases at J, with 13 bases between the two ends.